These T cell receptor beta chains were read from a single sample in a study of CD8 T cells in Susac syndrome. TCRdb itself ran the immunoSEQ multiplex PCR reads through MiXCR, one entry per CDR3 protein. Of about 180,000 distinct CDR3 sequences in the sample, approximately 93% were seen once. Sequencing was carried out using CD4+ T cells from PBMCs. Receptor source: a human donor with multiple sclerosis. Each CDR3 is given with its conserved first and last residue. The D gene is left open where the match is weak. Clone size, where shown, is once, few, many, or a class for clones that have expanded.

clone size | J gene | D gene | V gene | CDR3 protein | CDR3 DNA
once | TRBJ1-2 | TRBD1 | TRBV24-1 | CATSEGGRLGYTF | TGTGCCACCAGTGAAGGGGGCCGGCTTGGCTACACCTTC
- | TRBJ1-2 | - | TRBV14 | CASSPRVGQNYGYTF | TGTGCCAGCAGCCCCCGCGTCGGACAGAACTATGGCTACACCTTC
- | TRBJ2-7 | - | TRBV19 | CASSRTGSYEQYF | TGTGCCAGTAGTCGAACAGGTTCCTACGAGCAGTACTTC
- | TRBJ2-1 | - | TRBV20-1 | CSARVYYSYNEQFF | TGCAGTGCTAGGGTATATTACTCCTACAATGAGCAGTTCTTC
- | TRBJ2-7 | - | TRBV28 | CASSGTTGASYEQYF | TGTGCCAGCAGTGGTACGACTGGCGCCTCCTACGAGCAGTACTTC
- | TRBJ2-1 | - | TRBV12-3/TRBV12-4 | CASSLAGLLNEQFF | TGTGCCAGCAGTTTAGCCGGACTACTCAATGAGCAGTTCTTC
- | TRBJ2-5 | - | TRBV20-1 | CSASVPNQETQYF | TGCAGTGCTAGCGTTCCGAACCAAGAGACCCAGTACTTC
- | TRBJ1-5 | - | TRBV3-1 | CASSQDRGTGRPQHF | TGTGCCAGCAGCCAAGACAGGGGAACGGGTCGGCCCCAGCATTTT
- | TRBJ2-1 | TRBD2 | TRBV5-1 | CASGSRTSGGNEQFF | TGCGCCAGCGGATCGAGGACTAGCGGGGGCAATGAGCAGTTCTTC
- | TRBJ1-2 | TRBD1 | TRBV7-2 | CASSPRDRFYGYTF | TGTGCCAGCAGCCCCCGGGACAGGTTCTATGGCTACACCTTC
- | TRBJ1-1 | - | TRBV27 | CASSSGRSNTEAFF | TGTGCCAGCAGTTCTGGGAGGTCCAACACTGAAGCTTTCTTT
- | TRBJ1-2 | - | TRBV5-6 | CASSSTGYGYTF | TGTGCCAGCAGCTCGACTGGTTATGGCTACACCTTC
- | TRBJ1-2 | - | TRBV7-2 | CASSLASDYGYTF | TGTGCCAGCAGCTTAGCGTCCGACTATGGCTACACCTTC
- | TRBJ1-2 | - | TRBV6-5 | CASRFITGNGGYTF | TGTGCCAGCAGATTCATTACAGGGAACGGAGGCTACACCTTC
- | TRBJ1-2 | - | TRBV12-3/TRBV12-4 | CASRQTAGGGYTF | TGTGCCAGCAGACAAACAGCGGGGGGTGGCTACACCTTC
- | TRBJ2-1 | TRBD1 | TRBV20-1 | CSARDWGQGTYNEQFF | TGCAGTGCTAGAGATTGGGGACAGGGCACCTACAATGAGCAGTTCTTC
- | TRBJ1-2 | - | TRBV6-1 | CASSEDTGRGYTF | TGTGCCAGCAGTGAAGATACAGGGCGAGGCTACACCTTC
- | TRBJ1-5 | TRBD1 | TRBV5-6 | CASSSPGGPQHF | TGTGCCAGCAGCTCCCCAGGGGGGCCCCAGCATTTT
- | TRBJ2-2 | - | TRBV11-2 | CASSWLGSGELFF | TGTGCCAGCAGCTGGCTAGGGTCCGGGGAGCTGTTTTTT
- | TRBJ1-6 | - | TRBV3-1 | CASSQVELRKTPLHF | TGTGCCAGCAGCCAAGTTGAACTGCGGAAGACACCCCTCCACTTT
- | TRBJ2-7 | TRBD1 | TRBV6-2/TRBV6-3 | CAANQGALGEQYF | TGTGCCGCTAACCAGGGGGCGCTCGGGGAGCAGTACTTC
- | TRBJ1-1 | - | TRBV30 | CACALNTEVFF | TGTGCCTGTGCCCTGAACACTGAAGTTTTCTTT
- | TRBJ2-1 | - | TRBV25-1 | CASSDFGQTEQFF | TGTGCCAGCAGTGACTTCGGACAGACTGAGCAGTTCTTC